What follows describes a single T cell receptor (beta chain). Its specificity is unknown. The sample comes from a study of regulatory T cells in long-lasting Graves disease. Broader study findings: Study of thyroid tissue was not done, with only peripheral blood studied.

The V segment lost 4 bases and the J segment 10 bases; nucleotides outside the gene matches: 7. The CDR3 runs 14 residues. CDR1 and CDR2 from the germline V gene are LGHDT and YNNKEL (reference sequence). Time point reported: newly diagnosed GD, antithyroid drugs for less than 3 months. Extracted PBMC RNA gave rise to the TCR library. With iRepertoire HTBI primers and Arm-PCR of CDR3 regions, TCR beta libraries were built. Via MiXCR, TCRdb re-called the multiplex PCR reads, giving one row per CDR3 protein. The sample includes about 400,000 distinct CDR3 sequences, about a sixth seen only once; the top ten take around a fifth.

The material sequenced was peripheral blood mononuclear cells (PBMCs), taken at new diagnosis, from a patient treated with antithyroid drugs. The chain uses TRBV3-1 and TRBJ1-6, with TRBD1 identical over 7 bases. The sequence derives from a female donor with Graves disease. This CDR3 reads CASSPETGLSPLHF. The CDR3 DNA reads TGTGCCAGCAGCCCCGAGACAGGGTTGTCACCCCTCCACTTT.